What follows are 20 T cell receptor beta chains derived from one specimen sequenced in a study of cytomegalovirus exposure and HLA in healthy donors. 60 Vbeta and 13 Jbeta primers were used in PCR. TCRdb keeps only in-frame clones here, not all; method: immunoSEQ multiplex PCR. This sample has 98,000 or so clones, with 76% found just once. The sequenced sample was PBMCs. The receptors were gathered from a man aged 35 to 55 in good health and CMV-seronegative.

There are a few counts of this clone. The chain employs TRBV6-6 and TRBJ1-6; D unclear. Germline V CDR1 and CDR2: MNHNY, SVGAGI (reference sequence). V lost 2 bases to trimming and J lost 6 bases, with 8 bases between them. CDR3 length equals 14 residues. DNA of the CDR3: TGTGCCAGCAGTTACGCAGATCCTAATTCACCCCTCCACTTT. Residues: CASSYADPNSPLHF.

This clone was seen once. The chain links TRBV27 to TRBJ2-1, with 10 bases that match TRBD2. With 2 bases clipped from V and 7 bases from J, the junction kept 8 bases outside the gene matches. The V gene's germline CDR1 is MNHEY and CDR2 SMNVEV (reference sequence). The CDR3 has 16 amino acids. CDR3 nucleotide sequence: TGTGCCAGCAGTTTACTGCTCGGAGCGGGGGGGAATGAGCAGTTCTTC. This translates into CASSLLLGAGGNEQFF.

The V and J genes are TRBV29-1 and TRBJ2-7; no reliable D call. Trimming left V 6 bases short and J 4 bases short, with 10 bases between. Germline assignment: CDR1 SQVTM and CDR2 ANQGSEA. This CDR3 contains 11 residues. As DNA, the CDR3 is TGCAGCGTCGACGACACATACGAGCAGTACTTC. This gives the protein CSVDDTYEQYF.

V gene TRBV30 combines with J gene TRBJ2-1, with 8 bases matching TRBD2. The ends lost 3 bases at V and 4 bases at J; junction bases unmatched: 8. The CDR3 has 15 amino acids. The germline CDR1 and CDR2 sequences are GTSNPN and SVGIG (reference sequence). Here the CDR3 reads CAWRPGLGIYNEQFF. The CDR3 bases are TGTGCCTGGAGACCGGGACTAGGGATTTACAATGAGCAGTTCTTC. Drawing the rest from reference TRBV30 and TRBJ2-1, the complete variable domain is SQTIHQWPATLVQPVGSPLSLECTVEGTSNPNLYWYRQAAGRGLQLLFYSVGIGQISSEVPQNLSASRPQDRQFILSSKKLLLSDSGFYLCAWRPGLGIYNEQFFGPGTRLTVL.

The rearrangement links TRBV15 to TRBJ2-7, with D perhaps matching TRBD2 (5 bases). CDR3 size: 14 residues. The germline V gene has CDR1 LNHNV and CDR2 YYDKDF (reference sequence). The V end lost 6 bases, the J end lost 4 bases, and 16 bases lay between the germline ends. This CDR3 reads CATSRDGEVYEQYF. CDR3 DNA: TGTGCCACCAGTCGTGACGGGGAAGTGTACGAGCAGTACTTC. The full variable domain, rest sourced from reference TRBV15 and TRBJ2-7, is DAMVIQNPRYQVTQFGKPVTLSCSQTLNHNVMYWYQQKSSQAPKLLFHYYDKDFNNEADTPDNFQSRRPNTSFCFLDIRSPGLGDTAMYLCATSRDGEVYEQYFGPGTRLTVT.

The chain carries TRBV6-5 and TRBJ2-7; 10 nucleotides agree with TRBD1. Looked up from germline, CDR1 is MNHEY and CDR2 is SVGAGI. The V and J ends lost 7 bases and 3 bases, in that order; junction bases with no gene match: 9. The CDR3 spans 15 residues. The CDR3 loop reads CASTRDRGKGYEQYF. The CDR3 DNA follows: TGTGCCAGCACCCGGGACAGGGGTAAGGGCTACGAGCAGTACTTC.

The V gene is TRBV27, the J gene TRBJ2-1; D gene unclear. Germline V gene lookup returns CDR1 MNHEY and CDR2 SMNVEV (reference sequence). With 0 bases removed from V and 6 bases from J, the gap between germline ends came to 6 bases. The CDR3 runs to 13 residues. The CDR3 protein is CASSLSFGNEQFF. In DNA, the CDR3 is TGTGCCAGCAGTTTATCGTTCGGCAATGAGCAGTTCTTC.

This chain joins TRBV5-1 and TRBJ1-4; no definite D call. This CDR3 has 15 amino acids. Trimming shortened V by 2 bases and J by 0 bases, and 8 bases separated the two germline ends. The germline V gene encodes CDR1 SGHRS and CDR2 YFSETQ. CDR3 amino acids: CASSFSGATNEKLFF. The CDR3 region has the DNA TGCGCCAGCAGCTTCAGCGGTGCAACTAATGAAAAACTGTTTTTT.

The CDR3 sequence: CASSQPLWDRARSSYNEQFF. CDR3 DNA sequence: TGCGCCAGCAGCCAACCTTTGTGGGACAGGGCACGGAGCTCCTACAATGAGCAGTTCTTC. The V and J genes are TRBV4-1 and TRBJ2-1; 9 bases align to TRBD1. J was trimmed by 0 bases and V by 2 bases; bases with no gene match: 14. Germline V gives CDR1 MGHRA, CDR2 YSYEKL. The CDR3 length is 20 residues.

CDR3 loop: CASSLLGGSEQYF. The CDR3 DNA sequence: TGTGCCAGCAGCTTGTTGGGGGGGTCGGAGCAGTACTTC. The chain recombines TRBV5-8 with TRBJ2-7; 7 nucleotides agree with TRBD2. Germline V gene lookup returns CDR1 SGHTS and CDR2 YDEGEE. V was pared by 1 base and J by 7 bases, with 5 bases of the junction left unmatched. This CDR3 is built from 13 residues.

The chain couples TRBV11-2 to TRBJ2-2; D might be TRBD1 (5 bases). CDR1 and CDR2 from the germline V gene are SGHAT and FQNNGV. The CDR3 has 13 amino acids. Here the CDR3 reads CAARAPGPGELFF. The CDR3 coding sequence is TGTGCTGCGCGAGCCCCAGGGCCCGGGGAGCTGTTTTTT.

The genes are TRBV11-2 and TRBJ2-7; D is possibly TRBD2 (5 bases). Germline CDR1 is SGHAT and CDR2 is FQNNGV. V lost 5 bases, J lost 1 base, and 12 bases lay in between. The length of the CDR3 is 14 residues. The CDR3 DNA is TGTGCCAGCAGCATGAGGGCAGGTTCCTACGAGCAGTACTTC. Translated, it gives CASSMRAGSYEQYF.

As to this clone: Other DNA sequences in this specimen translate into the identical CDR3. The CDR3 sequence: CASSGTGYNEQFF. The CDR3 DNA is TGTGCCAGCAGCGGGACAGGTTACAATGAGCAGTTCTTC. The chain carries TRBV9 and TRBJ2-1, with 7 nucleotides matching TRBD1. V lost 3 bases, J lost 4 bases, and 1 base stayed unmatched. The germline V gene encodes CDR1 SGDLS and CDR2 YYNGEE. The CDR3 is 13 amino acids.

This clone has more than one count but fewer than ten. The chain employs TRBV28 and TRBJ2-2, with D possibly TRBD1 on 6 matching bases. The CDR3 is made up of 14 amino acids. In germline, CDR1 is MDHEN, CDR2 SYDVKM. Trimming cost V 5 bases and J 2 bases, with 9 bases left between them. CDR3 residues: CASSRGTNTGELFF. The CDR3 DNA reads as TGTGCCAGCAGTAGGGGGACCAACACCGGGGAGCTGTTTTTT. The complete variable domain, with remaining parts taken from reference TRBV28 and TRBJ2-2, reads DVKVTQSSRYLVKRTGEKVFLECVQDMDHENMFWYRQDPGLGLRLIYFSYDVKMKEKGDIPEGYSVSREKKERFSLILESASTNQTSMYLCASSRGTNTGELFFGEGSRLTVL.

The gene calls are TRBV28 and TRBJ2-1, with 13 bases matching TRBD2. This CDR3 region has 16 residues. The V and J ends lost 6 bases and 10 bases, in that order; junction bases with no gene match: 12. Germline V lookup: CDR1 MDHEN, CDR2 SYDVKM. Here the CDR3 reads CASRDRTSGRTGEQFF. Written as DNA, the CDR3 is TGTGCCAGCAGGGACCGGACTAGCGGGAGAACAGGGGAGCAGTTCTTC.

The CDR3, as DNA: TGTGCCTGGGGCGGACAGGGGTGGGTGAATGAGCAGTTCTTC. This encodes CAWGGQGWVNEQFF. The chain employs TRBV30 and TRBJ2-1, with 9 bases that match TRBD1. Germline CDR1 is GTSNPN and CDR2 is SVGIG (reference sequence). Germline trimming cut 5 bases from V and 7 bases from J; bases unmatched to any gene: 9. This CDR3 has 14 amino acids.

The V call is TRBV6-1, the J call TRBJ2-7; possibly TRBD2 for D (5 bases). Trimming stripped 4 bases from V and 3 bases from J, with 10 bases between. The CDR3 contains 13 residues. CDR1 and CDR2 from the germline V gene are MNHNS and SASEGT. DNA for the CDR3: TGTGCCAGCAGTGTTGGAGGCGGCTACGAGCAGTACTTC. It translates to CASSVGGGYEQYF.

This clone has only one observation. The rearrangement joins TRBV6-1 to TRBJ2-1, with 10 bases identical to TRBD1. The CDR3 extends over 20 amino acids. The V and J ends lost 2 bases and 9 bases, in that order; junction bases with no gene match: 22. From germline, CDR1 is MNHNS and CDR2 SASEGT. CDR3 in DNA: TGTGCCAGCAGTGAAATAAGTTTTACGGGGGACAGGGGTTGGTTTTTTGAGCAGTTCTTC. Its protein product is CASSEISFTGDRGWFFEQFF.

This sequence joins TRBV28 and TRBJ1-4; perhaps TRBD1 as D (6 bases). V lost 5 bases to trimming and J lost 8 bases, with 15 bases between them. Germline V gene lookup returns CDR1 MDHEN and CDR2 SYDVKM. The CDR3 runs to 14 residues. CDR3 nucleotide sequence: TGTGCCAGCAGTCCCAGTCACACAGGGGAAAAACTGTTTTTT. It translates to CASSPSHTGEKLFF. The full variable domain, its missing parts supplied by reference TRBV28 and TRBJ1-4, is DVKVTQSSRYLVKRTGEKVFLECVQDMDHENMFWYRQDPGLGLRLIYFSYDVKMKEKGDIPEGYSVSREKKERFSLILESASTNQTSMYLCASSPSHTGEKLFFGSGTQLSVL.

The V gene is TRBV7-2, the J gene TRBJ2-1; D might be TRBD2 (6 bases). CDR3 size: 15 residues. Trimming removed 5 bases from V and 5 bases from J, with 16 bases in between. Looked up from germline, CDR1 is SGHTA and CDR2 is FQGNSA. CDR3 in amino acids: CASSVGGSGHNEQFF. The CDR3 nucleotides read TGTGCCAGCAGCGTCGGTGGTAGCGGCCACAATGAGCAGTTCTTC.